This T cell receptor (beta chain) was sequenced for a study of T cells after yellow fever vaccination. Study results and limitations: It was a small share of clonotypes that appeared in both CD4 and CD8 compartments. Post-booster samples contained most primary-vaccination clones (about 95% CD4, around 90% CD8). Researchers cautioned that FACS-sorted repertoires could harbor abundant clonotypes contaminating from the bulk population.

Remarks on this clonotype: Antigen specificity is unknown.

The 5'RACE template-switching step produced TCR cDNA and added a universal primer site and UMIs. TCRdb ran MiXCR on the 5' RACE reads and lists one entry per CDR3 protein. In the table there are some 560,000 distinct CDR3 sequences, approximately 21% of which are singletons. The CDR3 is 14 amino acids. CDR1 is SGHRS and CDR2 is YFSETQ in the germline V gene. With 5 bases clipped from V and 8 bases from J, the junction kept 9 bases outside the gene matches. The gene calls are TRBV5-1 and TRBJ2-1; 8 positions agree with TRBD1. Specimen: PBMCs, collected 15 days after the yellow fever booster vaccination. This sequence originates from a man aged 30 to 45 who received the YFV17D yellow fever vaccine. The CDR3 reads CASRAQDRVDEQFF. CDR3 nucleotides: TGCGCCAGCAGGGCACAGGACAGGGTCGATGAGCAGTTCTTC.